Listed below are T cell receptor beta chains from one sample, sequenced in a study of OX40 agonist ivuxolimab in advanced cancers. The data were produced by immunoSEQ multiplex PCR, yet TCRdb's version contains in-frame clones alone and is incomplete. The sample shows about 28,000 clones, approximately 88% of them seen only once. Sequenced material: CD4+ or CD8+ T cells sorted from blood, taken in a trial of the OX40 agonist ivuxolimab. The receptors come from an adult with an advanced solid tumor such as melanoma, head and neck, liver or kidney cancer. The CDR3 runs from the conserved cysteine through the conserved F or W. A D gene is named only where the DNA matches it firmly. Only some rows state a clone size, as once, few, many or a class for expanded clones.

TRBV11-1,.,few,13,TRBJ1-1,CASSFFSDTEAFF,TGTGCCAGCAGCTTTTTTAGCGATACTGAAGCTTTCTTT
TRBV15,.,.,15,TRBJ1-5,CATSRHSGGNQPQHF,TGTGCCACCAGCAGACATTCGGGGGGCAATCAGCCCCAGCATTTT
TRBV4-1,.,.,16,TRBJ2-5,CASSQEPGVAQETQYF,TGCGCCAGCAGCCAAGAGCCGGGAGTTGCCCAAGAGACCCAGTACTTC
TRBV7-2,.,.,12,TRBJ1-1,CASSLPHPEAFF,TGTGCCAGCAGCTTACCCCATCCTGAAGCTTTCTTT
TRBV6-5,.,.,14,TRBJ1-2,CASSYLSQSGGYTF,TGTGCCAGCAGTTACTTGTCACAGTCGGGGGGCTACACCTTC
TRBV7-6,.,.,14,TRBJ1-5,CASSPSRFYQPQHF,TGTGCCAGCAGCCCTAGCCGGTTTTATCAGCCCCAGCATTTT
TRBV13,.,.,12,TRBJ1-5,CASSSDGQPQHF,TGTGCCAGCAGCTCCGACGGGCAGCCCCAGCATTTT
TRBV9,.,.,15,TRBJ2-3,CASSVRREVTDTQYF,TGTGCCAGCAGCGTAAGGAGGGAGGTGACAGATACGCAGTATTTT
TRBV27,.,.,12,TRBJ2-1,CASSLGGQEQFF,TGTGCCAGCAGTTTAGGTGGGCAAGAGCAGTTCTTC
TRBV6-5,.,few,15,TRBJ1-2,CATLTWAPKDYGYTF,TGTGCCACCTTGACCTGGGCCCCGAAAGACTATGGCTACACCTTC
TRBV11-2,.,.,11,TRBJ1-2,CASLAGEGYTF,TGTGCCAGCCTGGCAGGGGAGGGCTACACCTTC
TRBV7-6,TRBD1,.,15,TRBJ1-3,CASSPDRGQGNTIYF,TGTGCCAGCAGCCCTGACAGGGGGCAGGGAAACACCATATATTTT
TRBV6-5,TRBD1,once,15,TRBJ2-5,CASSYTGTGGETQYF,TGTGCCAGCAGTTACACCGGGACAGGGGGAGAGACCCAGTACTTC
TRBV4-1,.,.,15,TRBJ1-1,CASSHATGDGTEAFF,TGCGCCAGCAGCCATGCGACGGGGGATGGCACTGAAGCTTTCTTT